This T cell receptor beta chain was found in a study of PD-L1 blockade in urothelial cancer. As for the study in general: When patients started atezolizumab in the mid-2010s, it was given at 1,200 mg intravenously every 3 weeks. Counts from blood samples showed a median of roughly 140,000 T cells. About 85% of the 29 patients were males with bladder-origin urothelial cancer. Treatment start was followed by blood analysis at 3 weeks (second dose) and again at 6 weeks.

This clone showed up many times. Sequencing used immunoSEQ multiplex PCR; TCRdb keeps in-frame clones, though not all of them. The repertoire holds tens of thousands of clones, with about nine tenths as singletons. The CDR3 covers 13 residues. V was shortened by 0 bases and J by 8 bases, with 10 bases between the two germline ends. Germline assignment: CDR1 LNHNV and CDR2 YYDKDF (reference sequence). This clonotype was sampled from a woman in her 70s with urothelial cancer. The chain has TRBV15 and TRBJ1-2; D is undetermined. This specimen consisted of PBMCs, obtained around atezolizumab (anti-PD-L1) treatment. The CDR3 is CATSREEGDGYTF. The CDR3 region has the DNA TGTGCCACCAGCAGAGAGGAGGGAGACGGCTACACCTTC.